What follows are 11 T cell receptor beta chains derived from one specimen sequenced in a study of blood T cell repertoires in COVID-19. Produced via immunoSEQ multiplex PCR; TCRdb's table is partial and in-frame only. The sample gives about 250,000 clones, 70% to 90% of which show up once; around 1.8% is in the top ten. The sample consisted of PBMCs or T cells enriched from blood (not recorded which). The source is a man aged 40-49 years who had recovered from COVID-19.

The chain joins TRBV4-1 to TRBJ2-7; weak D call: TRBD2 (6 bases). The length of the CDR3 is 15 residues. V dropped 0 bases and J dropped 3 bases, with 12 bases sitting between them. Germline assignment: CDR1 MGHRA and CDR2 YSYEKL. CDR3 protein: CASSQEGGTFYEQYF. DNA of the CDR3: TGCGCCAGCAGCCAAGAGGGAGGAACCTTCTACGAGCAGTACTTC.

This chain uses TRBV5-1 with TRBJ2-1; the match to TRBD1 covers 10 bases. Per germline, CDR1 SGHRS and CDR2 YFSETQ. V was pared by 4 bases and J by 8 bases, with 9 bases of the junction left unmatched. The CDR3 runs 15 residues. CDR3 in amino acids: CASSVSGTGAHEQFF. As DNA, the CDR3 is TGCGCCAGCAGCGTCTCCGGGACAGGGGCCCATGAGCAGTTCTTC.

The chain joins TRBV6-5 to TRBJ1-1; TRBD1 matches at 7 bases. Unmatched junction bases numbered 10, after V lost 7 bases and J lost 5 bases. The germline V gene encodes CDR1 MNHEY and CDR2 SVGAGI. This CDR3 has 14 amino acids. CDR3 DNA sequence: TGTGCCAGCACCGAATTCACACAGGGGACTGAAGCTTTCTTT. Translating it yields CASTEFTQGTEAFF.

The chain has TRBV7-2 and TRBJ1-2, with 10 bases that match TRBD1. Trimming at V came to 2 bases and at J to 6 bases, leaving 9 bases not matched to a gene. The length of the CDR3 is 16 residues. CDR1 is SGHTA and CDR2 is FQGNSA in the germline V gene. The CDR3 loop is CASSLSPTTGGNGYTF. CDR3 bases: TGTGCCAGCAGCTTATCACCTACGACAGGGGGCAATGGCTACACCTTC. The entire variable domain, with the rest obtained from reference TRBV7-2 and TRBJ1-2, is as follows: GAGVSQSPSNKVTEKGKDVELRCDPISGHTALYWYRQSLGQGLEFLIYFQGNSAPDKSGLPSDRFSAERTGGSVSTLTIQRTQQEDSAVYLCASSLSPTTGGNGYTFGSGTRLTVV.

This clone was found a few times. CDR3 DNA sequence: TGTGCCTGGAGTCCTGGCGGGGGGAGGCATGAGCAGTTCTTC. This encodes CAWSPGGGRHEQFF. This rearrangement joins TRBV30 to TRBJ2-1; 8 nucleotides align to TRBD2. The CDR3 length is 14 residues. V was clipped by 2 bases and J by 8 bases; unmatched bases: 8. The germline V gene encodes CDR1 GTSNPN and CDR2 SVGIG (reference sequence).

This rearrangement joins TRBV2 to TRBJ1-1; 8 bases agree with TRBD1. CDR3 length equals 15 residues. Trimming took 9 bases from V and 4 from J; bases not matched to a gene: 13. Per the germline V gene, CDR1 is SNHLY and CDR2 is FYNNEI. This CDR3 is CARLTAGGGGTEAFF. Written as DNA, the CDR3 is TGTGCCAGACTTACGGCAGGGGGCGGTGGCACTGAAGCTTTCTTT.

The chain joins TRBV18 to TRBJ1-1, with D possibly being TRBD1 (5 bases). CDR3 length: 20 residues. Per the germline V gene, CDR1 is KGHSH and CDR2 is LQKENI. Deletions cut 1 base from V and 0 bases from J, with 24 bases between. CDR3 in amino acids: CASSPQDGAGVRRVNTEAFF. For the CDR3, the DNA is TGTGCCAGCTCACCACAGGACGGGGCGGGGGTGCGAAGGGTGAACACTGAAGCTTTCTTT.

The J gene is TRBJ2-1, the V gene TRBV7-2; 9 bases match TRBD1. The germline CDR1 and CDR2 sequences are SGHTA and FQGNSA. CDR3 size: 16 residues. After removal of 5 bases from V and 6 bases from J, the junction contained 11 bases not matched to a gene. The CDR3 spells CASSPTTGTGSNEQFF. The CDR3 nucleotides read TGTGCCAGCAGCCCAACTACCGGGACAGGGTCCAATGAGCAGTTCTTC.

This rearrangement joins TRBV12-3 or TRBV12-4 to TRBJ2-4; 7 bases line up with TRBD1. V gave up 5 bases and J gave up 12 bases; unmatched junction bases: 4. This CDR3 has 11 residues. CDR3 protein: CASSTGDGQYF. The CDR3 bases are TGTGCCAGCAGTACAGGGGACGGTCAGTACTTC.

This clone has a single count. The gene calls are TRBV27 and TRBJ1-1, with 9 bases fitting TRBD1. Per germline, CDR1 MNHEY and CDR2 SMNVEV (reference sequence). V gave up 2 bases and J gave up 4 bases; unmatched junction bases: 20. This CDR3 has 20 residues. CDR3 in amino acids: CASSLEGQGGVGLLSTEAFF. For the CDR3, the DNA is TGTGCCAGCAGTTTAGAGGGACAGGGTGGAGTAGGTCTTCTTAGCACTGAAGCTTTCTTT.

This chain's CDR3 is CASSLIPTEFYGYTF. As DNA, the CDR3 is TGCGCCAGCAGCTTGATCCCGACAGAGTTCTATGGCTACACCTTC. This chain uses TRBV5-1 with TRBJ1-2, with a possible D match to TRBD1 (5 bases). CDR1 is SGHRS and CDR2 is YFSETQ in the germline V gene. Trimming pared 1 base from V and 4 bases from J, leaving 14 bases between. The CDR3 totals 15 residues.